These 7 T cell receptor beta chains originate from one sample sequenced in a study of PD-L1 blockade in urothelial cancer. Repertoires were generated with immunoSEQ multiplex PCR, while TCRdb's copy carries only in-frame clones and drops some. The table lists 40,000 to 50,000 clones, approximately 84% of them singletons. Specified time point: peripheral blood 6 weeks after treatment start. The sequences come from PBMCs, collected around atezolizumab (anti-PD-L1) treatment. The receptor set was obtained from a man aged 55 to 70 with urothelial cancer.

The gene calls are TRBV7-6 and TRBJ2-1, with a weak D call TRBD1 (6 bases). CDR1 and CDR2 (germline): SGHVS, FNYEAQ. The CDR3 contains 16 residues. The V end was cut by 0 bases, the J end by 1 base, with 10 bases between. The chain's CDR3 is CASSLARQGSYNEQFF. In nucleotides, the CDR3 is TGTGCCAGCAGCTTAGCGCGGCAGGGGTCCTACAATGAGCAGTTCTTC.

The chain recombines TRBV19 with TRBJ1-5; D is perhaps TRBD1 (6 bases). CDR1 and CDR2 from the germline V gene are LNHDA and SQIVND (reference sequence). This CDR3 spans 16 amino acids. V was shortened by 6 bases and J by 3 bases, with 18 bases between the two germline ends. The CDR3 coding sequence is TGTGCCAGTAGAGGACCGGCAGGGGTAAACAATCAGCCCCAGCATTTT. The encoded protein is CASRGPAGVNNQPQHF.

This CDR3 reads CASSRGVAGGSETQYF. The DNA for the CDR3 is TGCGCCAGCAGCCGGGGGGTAGCGGGGGGTTCGGAGACCCAGTACTTC. This sequence joins TRBV5-1 and TRBJ2-5; 10 positions match TRBD2. The CDR3 covers 16 residues. Germline V gives CDR1 SGHRS, CDR2 YFSETQ. Trimming removed 4 bases from V and 5 bases from J; junction bases left unmatched: 11.

This clone was seen more than once but under ten times. The chain links TRBV7-8 to TRBJ2-5; TRBD2 matches 7 bases. The junction had 9 bases not matched to a gene; V was cut back by 7 bases and J by 4 bases. The germline gives CDR1 SGHVS, CDR2 FQNEAQ. The CDR3 length is 14 residues. The CDR3 protein is CASKKRGGLETQYF. The CDR3, as DNA: TGTGCCAGCAAAAAGCGGGGTGGTCTAGAGACCCAGTACTTC.

The CDR3 here is CASSSGTLYEQYF. The CDR3 DNA reads as TGTGCCAGCAGCTCGGGAACTCTCTACGAGCAGTACTTC. J is TRBJ2-7 and V is TRBV7-8; tentative D call: TRBD2 (5 bases). Per the germline V gene, CDR1 is SGHVS and CDR2 is FQNEAQ. V was shortened by 4 bases and J by 3 bases, with 10 bases between the two germline ends. The CDR3 loop spans 13 amino acids.

The V gene is TRBV11-3, the J gene TRBJ2-7; 10 nucleotides align to TRBD2. V lost 1 base and J lost 3; bases outside the gene matches: 6. Germline V gives CDR1 SGHNT, CDR2 YENEEA. The CDR3 length is 16 residues. The CDR3 spells CASSLVALAGFYEQYF. CDR3 DNA: TGTGCCAGCAGCTTAGTCGCACTAGCGGGGTTCTACGAGCAGTACTTC.

V gene TRBV6-6 combines with J gene TRBJ2-1, with D possibly TRBD2 on 6 matching bases. The CDR3 sequence is 16 residues long. V was trimmed by 2 bases and J by 6 bases, leaving 17 bases between them. CDR1 MNHNY and CDR2 SVGAGI come from the germline V gene (reference sequence). CDR3 amino acids: CASSYRRGGLGNEQFF. In nucleotides, the CDR3 is TGTGCCAGCAGTTACCGGCGAGGAGGGCTTGGCAATGAGCAGTTCTTC.